This T cell receptor beta chain comes out of a study of blood T cell repertoires in COVID-19. Study details: Samples taken during acute and convalescent COVID-19 were collected in the United States, Italy and Spain. From T cells, B-cell-depleted T cells, or PBMCs came the material, which was cDNA or gDNA.

Original handling: Counts of nucleated cells, estimated from reference gene primer amplification, were obtained. The repertoire was sequenced with immunoSEQ multiplex PCR; TCRdb's copy has only in-frame clones and lacks some. V, J and clone size were drawn from that table, and D and trimming were deduced from the DNA. This table has about 260,000 clones, roughly 85% appearing once. Sample: peripheral blood. The source is a woman between 45 and 65 years old who had recovered from COVID-19.

The CDR3, as DNA: TGCGCCAGCAGCCAAGAGGGCCTCGGCACAGATACGCAGTATTTT. Protein product: CASSQEGLGTDTQYF. The gene calls are TRBV4-3 and TRBJ2-3; unclear D gene. Germline lookup yields CDR1 LGHNA and CDR2 YSLEER. Trimming took off 0 bases at V and 1 base at J, with 8 bases between the two ends. The CDR3 loop spans 15 amino acids.